The rows below give T cell receptor beta chains drawn from one sample of a study of identical twins. TCRdb recomputed calls from the 5' RACE reads with MiXCR, one row per CDR3 protein. The top ten hold about 2.7% of the sample, which has 430,000 or so distinct CDR3 sequences, 20% to 25% seen once. This sample was shared with a second study, whose subject was T cells expressing NK-cell markers.

The sequencing input was CD4+ T cells sorted from blood. These receptors all stem from a woman aged 18 to 35 in good health. CDR3s include the opening cysteine and the closing phenylalanine or tryptophan. Fields, in order: clone size, J gene, D gene, V gene, CDR3 protein, CDR3 DNA. D genes are given only for firm matches. A clone size is listed for some rows: how often the clone was seen (once, few, many), or a class if it is expanded.

>few|TRBJ1-4|-|TRBV3-1
CASSQAPNEKLFF
TGTGCCAGCAGCCAAGCACCTAATGAAAAACTGTTTTTT
>-|TRBJ2-1|-|TRBV5-5
CASSLHSDNEQFF
TGTGCCAGCAGCCTCCACAGCGACAATGAGCAGTTCTTC
>-|TRBJ2-5|TRBD2|TRBV18
CASSPLAGSAGDGETQYF
TGTGCCAGCTCACCCCTGGCAGGGTCAGCGGGAGATGGAGAGACCCAGTACTTC
>few|TRBJ1-1|-|TRBV20-1
CSASLGNTEAFF
TGCAGTGCTTCCCTCGGGAACACTGAAGCTTTCTTT
>few|TRBJ2-5|TRBD2|TRBV20-1
CSGLSGGARETQYF
TGCAGTGGGCTTAGCGGGGGGGCCAGAGAGACCCAGTACTTC
>-|TRBJ2-1|-|TRBV6-2/TRBV6-3
CASSTRTNEQFF
TGTGCCAGCAGTACCCGGACTAACGAGCAGTTCTTC
>-|TRBJ1-5|-|TRBV2
CASSFQQGGQPQHF
TGTGCCAGCAGCTTTCAACAGGGTGGACAGCCCCAGCATTTT
>-|TRBJ2-7|-|TRBV20-1
CSATGQFYYEQYF
TGCAGTGCCACCGGGCAGTTTTACTACGAGCAGTACTTC
>-|TRBJ2-5|-|TRBV5-6
CASSNPGGQKETQYF
TGTGCCAGCAGCAATCCCGGGGGCCAAAAAGAGACCCAGTACTTC
>-|TRBJ2-3|TRBD2|TRBV9
CASSVGRGGPDTQYF
TGTGCCAGCAGCGTAGGTCGGGGGGGCCCAGATACGCAGTATTTT
>few|TRBJ1-5|TRBD1|TRBV20-1
CSASDRVSNQPQHF
TGCAGTGCTTCAGACAGGGTTAGCAATCAGCCCCAGCATTTT
>few|TRBJ1-1|-|TRBV6-5
CASSYTGAANTEAFF
TGTGCCAGCAGTTACACGGGGGCCGCGAACACTGAAGCTTTCTTT
>-|TRBJ1-2|-|TRBV3-1
CASSQAQNGYTF
TGTGCCAGCAGCCAGGCCCAGAATGGCTACACCTTC
>-|TRBJ2-1|-|TRBV20-1
CSARDLEDADNEQFF
TGCAGTGCTAGAGATCTCGAGGACGCCGACAATGAGCAGTTCTTC
>few|TRBJ2-3|TRBD2|TRBV5-1
CASSRGGAGAHYTQYF
TGCGCCAGCAGCCGAGGGGGAGCGGGGGCTCACTATACGCAGTATTTT
>few|TRBJ1-1|-|TRBV6-5
CASSYVGWGTEAFF
TGTGCCAGCAGTTACGTGGGGTGGGGCACTGAAGCTTTCTTT
>-|TRBJ2-3|TRBD2|TRBV7-2
CASSSLGWEGRVYTQYF
TGTGCCAGCAGCTCCCTCGGTTGGGAGGGCCGGGTCTATACGCAGTATTTT
>-|TRBJ2-3|-|TRBV29-1
CSVVRESTDTQYF
TGCAGCGTTGTACGGGAGAGCACAGATACGCAGTATTTT
>few|TRBJ1-4|-|TRBV20-1
CSADGRLQGTNEKLFF
TGCAGTGCCGATGGAAGATTACAGGGAACTAATGAAAAACTGTTTTTT
>-|TRBJ1-2|-|TRBV18
CASSPPVRRNYGYTF
TGTGCCAGCTCACCACCGGTCAGAAGAAACTATGGCTACACCTTC
>-|TRBJ2-5|TRBD2|TRBV6-1
CASSGLVGARETQYF
TGTGCCAGCTCGGGACTAGTAGGCGCTCGGGAGACCCAGTACTTC
>many|TRBJ2-7|TRBD2|TRBV7-9
CASSPTGLANYEQYF
TGTGCCAGCAGCCCAACGGGACTAGCCAACTACGAGCAGTACTTC
>-|TRBJ1-1|-|TRBV5-8
CASSWGGIVAFF
TGTGCCAGCAGTTGGGGGGGTATCGTGGCTTTCTTT
>few|TRBJ2-7|-|TRBV12-3/TRBV12-4
CASNLQGKLGEQYF
TGTGCCAGCAATCTACAGGGAAAATTGGGTGAGCAGTACTTC
>few|TRBJ1-1|-|TRBV18
CASSPTRVSTEAFF
TGTGCCAGCTCACCGACCAGGGTTAGCACTGAAGCTTTCTTT
>few|TRBJ2-6|-|TRBV20-1
CSASRAGANVLTF
TGCAGTGCTAGTAGAGCTGGGGCCAACGTCCTGACTTTC
>-|TRBJ2-5|-|TRBV2
CASSEVSGSPQETQYF
TGTGCCAGCAGTGAAGTATCCGGGTCACCACAAGAGACCCAGTACTTC
>-|TRBJ2-3|TRBD2|TRBV12-3/TRBV12-4
CASSFLAGGSRADTQYF
TGTGCCAGCAGTTTTCTAGCGGGGGGGAGTAGGGCAGATACGCAGTATTTT
>-|TRBJ2-2|-|TRBV6-6
CASSFTSAGELFF
TGTGCCAGCAGTTTCACATCCGCCGGGGAGCTGTTTTTT
>-|TRBJ2-3|-|TRBV12-3/TRBV12-4
CASSFGWAGGDTQYF
TGTGCCAGCAGTTTTGGGTGGGCCGGGGGAGATACGCAGTATTTT
>-|TRBJ2-1|TRBD1|TRBV12-3/TRBV12-4
CASSSSGTGLEQFF
TGTGCCAGCAGCTCATCCGGGACAGGGCTTGAGCAGTTCTTC
>few|TRBJ2-1|-|TRBV7-9
CASNHPDGYNEQFF
TGTGCCAGCAACCACCCTGACGGATACAATGAGCAGTTCTTC
>-|TRBJ2-1|TRBD1|TRBV6-1
CASSEIGQGSSNEQFF
TGTGCCAGCAGCGAGATTGGACAGGGAAGTAGTAATGAGCAGTTCTTC
>many|TRBJ2-1|TRBD2|TRBV12-3/TRBV12-4
CASSRLAGGPNEQFF
TGTGCCAGCAGTAGACTAGCGGGAGGGCCTAATGAGCAGTTCTTC
>-|TRBJ1-2|-|TRBV29-1
CSGGALEGYTF
TGCAGCGGCGGGGCCTTGGAGGGCTACACCTTC
>-|TRBJ2-7|-|TRBV12-3/TRBV12-4
CASSFAAPEQYF
TGTGCCAGCAGTTTTGCCGCTCCCGAGCAGTACTTC
>-|TRBJ2-1|-|TRBV5-1
CASSFDWEQFF
TGCGCCAGCAGCTTCGATTGGGAGCAGTTCTTC